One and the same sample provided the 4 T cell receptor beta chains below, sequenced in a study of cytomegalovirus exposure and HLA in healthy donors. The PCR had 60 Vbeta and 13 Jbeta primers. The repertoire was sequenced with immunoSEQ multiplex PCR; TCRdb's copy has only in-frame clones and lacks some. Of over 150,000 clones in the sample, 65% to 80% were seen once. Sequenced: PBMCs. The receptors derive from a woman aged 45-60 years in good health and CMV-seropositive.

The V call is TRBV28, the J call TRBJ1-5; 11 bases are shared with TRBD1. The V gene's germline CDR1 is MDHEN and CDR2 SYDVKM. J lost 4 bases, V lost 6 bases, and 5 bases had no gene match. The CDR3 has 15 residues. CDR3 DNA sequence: TGTGCCAGCAGCCTCGGGACAGGGGGTAATCAGCCCCAGCATTTT. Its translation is CASSLGTGGNQPQHF.

CDR3 residues: CASSGGASGNTIYF. CDR3 DNA sequence: TGTGCCAGCAGTGGCGGAGCCTCTGGAAACACCATATATTTT. The rearrangement uses TRBV6-1 and TRBJ1-3; no definite D call. The CDR3 consists of 14 residues. The V and J ends lost 4 bases and 0 bases respectively, with 7 bases between them. Germline CDR1 is MNHNS and CDR2 is SASEGT.

The CDR3 loop is CASSPDVSGYEQYF. CDR3 sequence (DNA): TGTGCCAGCTCACCAGATGTCTCAGGCTACGAGCAGTACTTC. The chain employs TRBV18 and TRBJ2-7; no clear D gene. V lost 2 bases, J lost 3 bases, and 11 bases lay in between. CDR1 is KGHSH and CDR2 is LQKENI in the germline V gene. CDR3 size: 14 residues. The whole variable domain, filled in from reference TRBV18 and TRBJ2-7, reads NAGVMQNPRHLVRRRGQEARLRCSPMKGHSHVYWYRQLPEEGLKFMVYLQKENIIDESGMPKERFSAEFPKEGPSILRIQQVVRGDSAAYFCASSPDVSGYEQYFGPGTRLTVT.

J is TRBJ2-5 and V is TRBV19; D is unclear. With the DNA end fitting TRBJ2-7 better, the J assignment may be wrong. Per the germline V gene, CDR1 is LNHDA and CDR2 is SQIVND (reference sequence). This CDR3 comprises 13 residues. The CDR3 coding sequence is TGTGCCAGTAGTATTAGCCCAGCCTACGAGCAGTACTTC. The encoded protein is CASSISPAYEQYF.